This T cell receptor beta chain was captured in a study of T cell clonality in common variable immunodeficiency. Of CVID subjects, under 16 were female and approximately 30 male, mean age roughly 40. Most patients and controls had Caucasian heritage. Germline lookup yields CDR1 GTSNPN and CDR2 SVGIG (reference sequence). J lost 5 bases, V lost 2 bases, and 8 bases had no gene match. The CDR3 runs to 15 residues. Control and CVID samples contributed equal amounts of genomic DNA. Profiling relied on immunoSEQ multiplex PCR, and the TCRdb table lists in-frame clones only, not all of them. Singletons are absent from the sample, which has about 33,000 clones. Study-level points and caveats: Common variable immunodeficiency TCR beta sequences reportedly had fewer deletions and N-nucleotide insertions.

This clone came up many times. Its target is not known. The CDR3 end falls 3 residues outside the read, so it is completed with the germline J gene. The clonotype was recovered from a human donor with common variable immunodeficiency. Sequencing input: peripheral blood mononuclear cells. The rearrangement joins TRBV30 to TRBJ1-2; 10 nucleotides line up with TRBD1. Partial CDR3 DNA: TGTGCCTGGAGTCGTAAGACAGGGGGCAGGTATGGC. Protein sequence: CAWSRKTGGRYG. The complete CDR3 protein is CAWSRKTGGRYGYTF. Combining the CDR3 with reference TRBV30 and TRBJ1-2 gives the whole variable domain SQTIHQWPATLVQPVGSPLSLECTVEGTSNPNLYWYRQAAGRGLQLLFYSVGIGQISSEVPQNLSASRPQDRQFILSSKKLLLSDSGFYLCAWSRKTGGRYGYTFGSGTRLTVV.